This T cell receptor (beta chain) was sequenced in a study of cytomegalovirus exposure and HLA in healthy donors (dated by TCRdb to between 2016 and 2019). With respect to the entire study: An earlier analysis of approximately 640 of the donors reported 250 to 300 Gb of sequence data and 100 million to 130 million unique TCR beta sequences from around 200 million T cells. Among almost 400 genotyped donors of the cohort, an average of about 240,000 unique TCR beta nucleotide sequences were sequenced per donor, roughly 18% of them non-productive. Every discovery cohort repertoire had been produced on one sequencing platform. Class I and class II HLA loci were covered by the typing at four-digit resolution. Donor age, sex, ethnicity and CMV serostatus were compiled alongside the repertoire data. A later analysis re-examined previously published TCR beta repertoires from just over 650 donors and added high-resolution HLA genotyping to investigate patterns of TCR occurrence. The later analysis used no new phenotypic data to find candidate immune exposures, relying instead on TCR beta sequences and their occurrence across donors. The study combined high-throughput TCR immunosequencing, statistical association of individual TCRs with disease status, and machine learning to predict cytomegalovirus infection status. Roughly 300 gigabases of sequencing data and some 85 million unique TCR sequences were included in an early release covering roughly 700 HLA-typed donors. The study aimed to test whether signatures of past pathogen exposure could be identified by cataloging public T cell receptors. Genome-wide SNP genotypes for about 60% of the 666 donors were used in a later genetic analysis, which treated that subset as a discovery cohort. The study profiled the T cell repertoires of 500 to 800 subjects by immunosequencing and related them to cytomegalovirus serostatus. Typing coverage differed by locus: A, B, C, DRB1 and DQB1 were typed in roughly 620-630 donors, DQA1 in 500 to 550, DPA1 in some 570, and DPB1 in roughly 450. An earlier analysis of more than 450 of the donors used high-throughput TCR beta sequencing to judge whether each TCR beta V gene segment behaved as functional or pseudogenic. In addition to the first cohort of 650 to 750 subjects, a separate validation cohort of 120 different subjects was used. A handful of DR-DQ haplotypes were handled as single units for association and clustering because linkage in the cohort was strong. Of the roughly 430 genotyped donors, over 70% fell in the genetic ancestry cluster associated with self-reported Caucasian donors.

Library generation was performed with the immunoSEQ multiplex PCR assay. The multiplex PCR relied on a mix of 60 forward primers for TCR Vbeta segments and 13 reverse primers for TCR Jbeta segments. Amplification of the CDR3 region of rearranged TCR beta genes was performed with a multiplex PCR assay on genomic DNA. The amplified TCR beta libraries were sequenced on the Illumina HiSeq System as 87-base-pair reads. From the authors' description of their analysis: In a later analysis, 77 million or so unique TCR beta chains were counted across the roughly 610 repertoires, and approximately 11 million of these chains were shared by at least two donors. Raw reads were error-corrected and collapsed into unique sequences with a nearest-neighbor algorithm that merged closely related sequences to remove PCR and sequencing errors. To assign V, D and J gene segments, CDR3 sequences were aligned to IMGT reference sequences. Each retained sequence needed at least a six-nucleotide match to both a V gene segment and a J gene segment. A rearrangement was called productive if the CDR3 had no stop codons and remained in frame with V and J, and every other rearrangement was called non-productive. CDR3 was defined by IMGT convention, running from the second conserved V-encoded cysteine to the conserved J-encoded phenylalanine. The earlier analysis of 500 to 750 of the donors excluded any sequence lacking an unambiguous match to a single V gene segment. An earlier analysis of fewer than 750 of the donors called V segments functional above 56.7% productive rearrangements and segregating when the between-donor standard deviation exceeded 5%. A statistical classification framework was developed to diagnose cytomegalovirus status using the catalog of TCR beta chain sequences. In a later analysis, TCR nucleotide sequences were compared against IMGT/GENE-DB human TR gene sequences so that V and J genes could be assigned. The TCRdist pipeline was used in a later analysis to assign CDR3 sequences and most-parsimonious VDJ recombination scenarios. In a later analysis, each TCR beta chain was defined by its CDR3 amino acid sequence together with its V-gene family, and reads lacking a unique V-gene family were excluded. A later analysis removed 592 highly shared, low-generation-probability nucleotide sequences to deal with suspected cross-contamination and a sequencing artifact. For each public chain, a later analysis derived a clonal expansion index from normalized ranks of inferred template counts within each repertoire. Generation probabilities in a later analysis came from a VDJ recombination model fitted to out-of-frame rearrangements, and those results were checked against IGoR. In a later analysis, hypergeometric tests were used to score TCR-TCR, TCR-HLA and TCR-CMV co-occurrence, with a repertoire-size bias correction applied to TCR pairs. In a later analysis, false discovery rates were estimated by permuting HLA or CMV assignments 20 times. A later analysis grouped co-occurring TCRs with DBSCAN, adding TCRdist sequence similarity when clustering within HLA-allele-positive subsets. For co-occurrence clustering, repertoires with fewer than 30,000 or more than 120,000 public chains were excluded, along with roughly 5 repertoires with anomalous nucleotide sharing. Held by TCRdb, this immuneACCESS table contains in-frame sequences only and omits some clones. Under half of the omission traces to an unresolved V gene where checked; the cause of the rest is unknown. The V and J calls and clone size were taken over from that table, and D and trimming were inferred from the DNA. The data table for this sample lists approximately 190,000 clones. The top ten constitute almost 6.5% of the sample.

About this clone itself: Its target antigen remains unknown.

The cohort consisted of 650 to 850 healthy bone marrow donors. At the time of sampling, all cohort members were nominally healthy, though unrecorded immune exposures were likely present. The donor was CMV seronegative and was included in the group of 352 seronegative cohort members. A peripheral blood sample was provided by each donor, and peripheral blood mononuclear cells were used for TCR beta sequencing. The Qiagen DNeasy Blood Extraction Kit was used to extract genomic DNA from the blood cell samples. Overall study outcomes, separate from this receptor: A later genetic analysis reported fewer N-insertions in productive TCRs among donors in an Asian-associated ancestry cluster than the roughly 650-donor mean. According to the authors, the approach could potentially be generalized to other disease states and immunological phenotypes. A later analysis found that TCR association rates varied across HLA loci, with DRB1 alleles showing the most associated TCRs and HLA-C alleles the fewest. Cytomegalovirus status was reported to be diagnosed by the classifier with high specificity and sensitivity in both the original and validation cohorts. The study gave a list of 150 to 200 TCR beta chains associated with cytomegalovirus. According to a later analysis, most CMV-associated TCR beta chains appeared to be HLA-restricted, and the HLA associations seemed to be driven largely by CMV exposure. A later analysis found that HLA-associated TCR beta chains were more clonally expanded and had lower generation probabilities than equally common non-associated chains. Linkage disequilibrium might explain the correlated functional status among segregating V segments, but an unknown experimental factor could not be ruled out. Strong co-occurrence of HLA alleles, especially DR and DQ, made assigning TCR associations to individual alleles difficult. Three of the identified cytomegalovirus-associated TCR beta chains were confirmed in vitro to be specific for cytomegalovirus antigens. The earlier analysis of 587 of the donors excluded about 16 rarely observed V segments, including chromosome 9 orphons, because counts were too low. Sequencing depth was assumed to be roughly uniform across donors in the presence/absence analyses, though that assumption may not hold. According to a later analysis, parvovirus B19, influenza, CMV and Epstein-Barr virus appeared linked to several top co-occurrence clusters. In this cohort, only TCR beta chains were sequenced, and detectable features were limited by the absence of alpha or paired-chain data. An association between a missense DCLRE1C variant and V-gene and J-gene trimming of TCR beta chains was found in a later genetic analysis and replicated in an independent cohort. Because HLA typing was unavailable for some donors at each locus, only the typed subset was used in association tests. A further reported finding was that TCR beta sequences accurately predicted the HLA-A and HLA-B alleles for most subjects in the first cohort. A later analysis associated about 17,000 TCR beta sequences with specific HLA alleles at a false discovery rate of 0.05. A cluster of highly shared sequence variants was judged likely to represent a technical artifact of the sequencing pipeline. Across donors, most TCR sequences were observed very rarely, whereas some public TCRs were present in many individuals. The only immune exposure information available for the cohort was CMV serostatus. In an earlier analysis of 587 of the donors, most TCR beta V segments appeared in productive rearrangements about 87% or about 30% of the time, broadly matching IMGT annotations.

The TCR was taken from a man aged 25 to 40 in good health and CMV-seronegative. Input material: PBMCs.

The DNA sequence follows: TGTGCCAGCAATTCTCCCGGGACAGGGGTTGTCAACGAGCAGTACTTC. This sequence encodes CASNSPGTGVVNEQYF. The receptor chain draws on TRBV28 and TRBJ2-7; 10 junctional bases match TRBD1. After removal of 7 bases from V and 5 bases from J, the junction retains 14 bases not matched to a gene. The CDR3 measures 16 amino acids from cysteine to phenylalanine. Only the CDR3 DNA stays, 48 bases, in frame from base 1. The germline V gene supplies CDR1 MDHEN and CDR2 SYDVKM. Reference TRBV28 and TRBJ2-7 proteins supply the regions before and after the CDR3; the full variable domain is: DVKVTQSSRYLVKRTGEKVFLECVQDMDHENMFWYRQDPGLGLRLIYFSYDVKMKEKGDIPEGYSVSREKKERFSLILESASTNQTSMYLCASNSPGTGVVNEQYFGPGTRLTVT.